One T cell receptor beta chain is described in this entry. The data stem from a study of blood T cell repertoires in COVID-19. Study-wide background: PBMCs, B-cell-depleted T cells, or T cells were the source of the cDNA or gDNA that made up the material.

V dropped 6 bases and J dropped 4 bases, with 13 bases sitting between them. The CDR3 contains 13 residues. The V gene's germline CDR1 is SQVTM and CDR2 ANQGSEA. This table comes from immunoSEQ multiplex PCR, and its TCRdb copy is limited to in-frame clones, with some not included. The table has around 260,000 clones, 70% to 90% seen once. The V and J genes are TRBV29-1 and TRBJ1-3; a weak D match, TRBD1 (5 bases). This clonotype was sampled from a woman aged 55-69 years with COVID-19, enrolled during active disease. Material for sequencing was peripheral blood. CDR3 sequence (DNA): TGCAGCGTAGCCGAACAGGCCGGAAACACCATATATTTT. It codes for CSVAEQAGNTIYF.